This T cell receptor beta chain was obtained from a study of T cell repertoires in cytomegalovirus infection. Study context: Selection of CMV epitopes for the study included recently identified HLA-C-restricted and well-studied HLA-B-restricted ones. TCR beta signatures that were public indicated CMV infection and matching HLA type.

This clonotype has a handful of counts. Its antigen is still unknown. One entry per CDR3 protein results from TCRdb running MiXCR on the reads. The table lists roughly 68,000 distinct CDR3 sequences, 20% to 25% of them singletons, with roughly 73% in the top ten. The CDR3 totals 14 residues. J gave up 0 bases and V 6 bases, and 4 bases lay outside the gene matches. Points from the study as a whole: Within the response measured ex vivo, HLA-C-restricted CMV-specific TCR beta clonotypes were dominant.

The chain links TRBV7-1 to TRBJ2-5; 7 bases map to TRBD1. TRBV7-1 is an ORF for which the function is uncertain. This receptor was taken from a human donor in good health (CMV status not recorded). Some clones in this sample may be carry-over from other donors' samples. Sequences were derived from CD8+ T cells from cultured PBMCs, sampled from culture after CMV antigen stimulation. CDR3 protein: CASSIQGYQETQYF. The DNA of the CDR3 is TGTGCCAGCAGTATACAGGGGTACCAAGAGACCCAGTACTTC.